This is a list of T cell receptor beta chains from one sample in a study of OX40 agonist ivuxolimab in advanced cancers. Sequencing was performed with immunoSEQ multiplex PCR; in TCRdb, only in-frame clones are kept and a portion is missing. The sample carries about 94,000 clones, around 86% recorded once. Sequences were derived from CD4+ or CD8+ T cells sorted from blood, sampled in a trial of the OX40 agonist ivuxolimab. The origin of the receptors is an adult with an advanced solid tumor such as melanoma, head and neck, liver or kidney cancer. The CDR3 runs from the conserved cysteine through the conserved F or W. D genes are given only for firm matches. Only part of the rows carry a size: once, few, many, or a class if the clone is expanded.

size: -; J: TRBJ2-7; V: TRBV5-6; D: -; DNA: TGTGCCAGCAGCTCCAGGGGAAGGGAGGTCGAGCAGTACTTC; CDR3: CASSSRGREVEQYF
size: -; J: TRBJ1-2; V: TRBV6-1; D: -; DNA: TGTGCCAGCGTTCCCGGGGGCGGTAACTATGGCTACACCTTC; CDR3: CASVPGGGNYGYTF
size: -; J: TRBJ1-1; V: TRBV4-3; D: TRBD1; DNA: TGCGCCAGCAGCCAAGATGGGACCGGGACAGGGACAAACACTGAAGCTTTCTTT; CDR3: CASSQDGTGTGTNTEAFF
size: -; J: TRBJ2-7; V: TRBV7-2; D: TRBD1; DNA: TGTGCCAGCAGCTTAGCGAGGGGACAGGGAGATTACGAGCAGTACTTC; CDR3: CASSLARGQGDYEQYF
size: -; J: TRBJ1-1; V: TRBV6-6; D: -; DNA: TGTGCCAGCAGTTACAGGGAGGGAGGGGACACTGAAGCTTTCTTT; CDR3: CASSYREGGDTEAFF
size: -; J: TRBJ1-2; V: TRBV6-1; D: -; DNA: TGTGCCAGCAGTGTAGACTATGGCTACACCTTC; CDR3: CASSVDYGYTF
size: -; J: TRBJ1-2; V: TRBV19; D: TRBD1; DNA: TGTGCCAGTAGTGACCCACAGGGGGCAAACTATGGCTACACCTTC; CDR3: CASSDPQGANYGYTF
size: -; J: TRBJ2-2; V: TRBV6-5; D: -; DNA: TGTGCCAGCAGTTACTCCCCCTCCAGTACCGGGGAGCTGTTTTTT; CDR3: CASSYSPSSTGELFF
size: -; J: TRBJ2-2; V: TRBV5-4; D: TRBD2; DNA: TGTGCCAGCAGCGTGGCTAGCGGGGCACTAACCGGGGAGCTGTTTTTT; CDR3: CASSVASGALTGELFF
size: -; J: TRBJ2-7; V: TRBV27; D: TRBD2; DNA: TGTGCCAGCAGTTCGGCGGGGGGTTACTACGAGCAGTACTTC; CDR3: CASSSAGGYYEQYF
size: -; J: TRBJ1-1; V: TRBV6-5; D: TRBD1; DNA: TGTGCCAGCAGTCACAGGGGTCCTGAAGCTTTCTTT; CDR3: CASSHRGPEAFF
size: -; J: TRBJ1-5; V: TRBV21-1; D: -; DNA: TGTGCCAGCAGCAAACTGACCCCCAACAGCTTGAAGAGCAATCAGCCCCAGCATTTT; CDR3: CASSKLTPNSLKSNQPQHF
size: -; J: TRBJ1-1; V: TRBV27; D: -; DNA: TGTGCCAGCAGTTTATCGGGGCCCAGGATACCAGCTTTCTTT; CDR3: CASSLSGPRIPAFF
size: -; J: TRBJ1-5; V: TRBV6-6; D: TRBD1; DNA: TGTGCCAGCAGTTCTCGGACAGGGGTCAATCAGCCCCAGCATTTT; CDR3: CASSSRTGVNQPQHF
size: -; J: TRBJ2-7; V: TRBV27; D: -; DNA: TGTGCCAGCAGCCCCTCCATAGGGTTGGAACAGTACTTC; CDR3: CASSPSIGLEQYF
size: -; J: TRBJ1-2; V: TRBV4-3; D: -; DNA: TGCGCCAGCAGCCCGCAAATCGGTGGGGGGAAGGACTATGGCTACACCTTC; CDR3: CASSPQIGGGKDYGYTF
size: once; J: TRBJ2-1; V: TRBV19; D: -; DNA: TGTGCCAGTAGTCCCTTGGATAGCTACAATGAGCAGTTCTTC; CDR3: CASSPLDSYNEQFF
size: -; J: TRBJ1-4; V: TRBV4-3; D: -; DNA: TGCGCCAGCAGCCAAGGGGGTGGGGAGCCCGGGAAACTGTTTTTT; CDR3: CASSQGGGEPGKLFF
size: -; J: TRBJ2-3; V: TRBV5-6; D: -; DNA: TGTGCCAGCAGCGCCGGGTCTTCCAGAACGCAGTATTTT; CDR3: CASSAGSSRTQYF
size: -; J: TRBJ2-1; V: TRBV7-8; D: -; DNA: TGTGCCAGCAGCTTACCCCGCCGGCGGCAACCCTACAATGAGCAGTTCTTC; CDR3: CASSLPRRRQPYNEQFF
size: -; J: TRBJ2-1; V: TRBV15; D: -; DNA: TGTGCCACCAGCAGAGGGATTGTGGATGAGCAGTTCTTC; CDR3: CATSRGIVDEQFF
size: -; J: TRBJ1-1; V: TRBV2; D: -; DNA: TGTGCCAGCATGACCATCGGGGTTAACACTGAAGCTTTCTTT; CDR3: CASMTIGVNTEAFF
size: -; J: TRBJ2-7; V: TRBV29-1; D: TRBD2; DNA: TGCAGCGCCGTACCGGGGTCCACGGGGGGCGAGCAGTACTTC; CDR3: CSAVPGSTGGEQYF
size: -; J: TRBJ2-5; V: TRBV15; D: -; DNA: TGTGCCACCAGCAGAGATCTAGAGATCGAGGAGACCCAGTACTTC; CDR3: CATSRDLEIEETQYF
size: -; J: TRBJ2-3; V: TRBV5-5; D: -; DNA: TGTGCCAGCAGCCTGGGGACCGAGGGGGAAACGCAGTATTTT; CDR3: CASSLGTEGETQYF
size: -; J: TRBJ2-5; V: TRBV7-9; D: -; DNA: TGTGCCAGCAGCCCCGGACAGTACCAAGAGACCCAGTACTTC; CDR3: CASSPGQYQETQYF
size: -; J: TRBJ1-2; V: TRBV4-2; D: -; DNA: TGTGCCAGCACCGCCGTCGATGGGTCTAACTATGGCTACACCTTC; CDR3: CASTAVDGSNYGYTF
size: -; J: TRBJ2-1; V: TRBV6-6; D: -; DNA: TGTGCCAGCAGTCACATCTTAGGAGGGGCTGAGTTCTTC; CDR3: CASSHILGGAEFF
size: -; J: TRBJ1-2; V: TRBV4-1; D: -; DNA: TGCGCCAGCAGCCAGCCAAAGGAGGGAGGAAGCTATGGCTACACCTTC; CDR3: CASSQPKEGGSYGYTF
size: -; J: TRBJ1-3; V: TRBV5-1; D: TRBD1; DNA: TGCGCCAGCAGCTTTCAGGGACAGGGGGCTCCGGGATATTTT; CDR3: CASSFQGQGAPGYF
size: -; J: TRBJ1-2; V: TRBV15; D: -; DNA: TGTGCCACCAGCAGAGCAGGGCTCACCTATGGCTACACCTTC; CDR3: CATSRAGLTYGYTF
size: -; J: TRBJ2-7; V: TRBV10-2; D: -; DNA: TGCGCCAGCAGTGATCGGGCAGCCTACGAGCAGTACTTC; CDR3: CASSDRAAYEQYF
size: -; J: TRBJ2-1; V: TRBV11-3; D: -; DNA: TGTGCCAGCAGCCAAAGGAGCTCCTACAATGAGCAGTTCTTC; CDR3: CASSQRSSYNEQFF
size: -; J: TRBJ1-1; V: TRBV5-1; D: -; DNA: TGCGCCAGCAGCCCCCAAGGAAGGACTGAAGCTTTCTTT; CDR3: CASSPQGRTEAFF
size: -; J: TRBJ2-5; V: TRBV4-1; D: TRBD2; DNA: TGCGCCAGCAGCCAAGGTAGTGTCGGGGGGGGTCAAGAGACCCAGTACTTC; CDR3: CASSQGSVGGGQETQYF
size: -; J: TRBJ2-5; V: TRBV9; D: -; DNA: TGTGCCAGCAGCGTCGGAGGGTCCGGCGAGACCCAGTACTTC; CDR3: CASSVGGSGETQYF
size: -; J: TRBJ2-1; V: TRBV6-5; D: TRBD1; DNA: TGTGCCAGCAGTTACTCGTTAGGGGGCCAGGGGAATGAGCAGTTCTTC; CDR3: CASSYSLGGQGNEQFF
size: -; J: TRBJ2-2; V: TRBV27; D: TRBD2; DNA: TGTGCCAGCAGCCTACGGGGACTAGCGGGGGGCCAGAACACCGGGGAGCTGTTTTTT; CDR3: CASSLRGLAGGQNTGELFF
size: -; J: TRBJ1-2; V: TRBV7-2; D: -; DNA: TGTGCCAGCAGCTTAGAGCCCGGGAGTACTAACTATGGCTACACCTTC; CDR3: CASSLEPGSTNYGYTF
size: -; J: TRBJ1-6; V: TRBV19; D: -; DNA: TGTGCCAGTAATATGTCCAGGGAGGTTTTCGATTCACCCCTCCACTTT; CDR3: CASNMSREVFDSPLHF
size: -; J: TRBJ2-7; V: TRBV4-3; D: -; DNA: TGCGCCAGCAGCCAAGAACGAGGGTACGAGCAGTACTTC; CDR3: CASSQERGYEQYF